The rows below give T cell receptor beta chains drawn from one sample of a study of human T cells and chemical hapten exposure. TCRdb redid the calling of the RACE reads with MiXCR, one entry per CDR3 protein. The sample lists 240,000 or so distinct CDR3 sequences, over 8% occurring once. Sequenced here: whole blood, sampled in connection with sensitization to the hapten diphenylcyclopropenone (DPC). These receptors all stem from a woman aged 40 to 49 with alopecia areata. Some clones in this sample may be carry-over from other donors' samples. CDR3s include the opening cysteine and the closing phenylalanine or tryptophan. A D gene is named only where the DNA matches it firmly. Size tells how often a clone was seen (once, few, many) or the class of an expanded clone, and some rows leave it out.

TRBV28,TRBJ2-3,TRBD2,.,CASRALAGISTDTQYF,TGTGCCAGCAGGGCCCTAGCGGGTATTAGCACAGATACGCAGTATTTT
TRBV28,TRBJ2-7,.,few,CAIAEAGTYEQYF,TGTGCCATCGCCGAGGCAGGGACCTACGAGCAGTACTTC
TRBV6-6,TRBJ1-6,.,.,CASSFAGQPLHF,TGTGCCAGCAGTTTCGCGGGCCAACCCCTCCACTTT
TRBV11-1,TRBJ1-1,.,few,CASSLRNSPTEAFF,TGTGCCAGCAGCCTTCGAAACTCCCCGACTGAAGCTTTCTTT
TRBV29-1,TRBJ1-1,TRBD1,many,CSVGQGLNTEAFF,TGCAGCGTGGGACAGGGGCTGAACACTGAAGCTTTCTTT
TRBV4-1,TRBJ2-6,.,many,CASSLYSGANVLTF,TGCGCCAGCAGCCTCTACTCTGGGGCCAACGTCCTGACTTTC
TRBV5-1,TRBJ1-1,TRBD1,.,CASSFSGGLNTEAFF,TGCGCCAGCAGCTTTTCAGGGGGCCTGAACACTGAAGCTTTCTTT
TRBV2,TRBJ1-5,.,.,CASSPPGAYSNQPQHF,TGTGCCAGCAGTCCCCCGGGAGCCTATAGCAATCAGCCCCAGCATTTT
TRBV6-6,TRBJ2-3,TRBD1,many,CASSGQGTDTQYF,TGTGCCAGCAGCGGACAGGGCACAGATACGCAGTATTTT
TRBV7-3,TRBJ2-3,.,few,CASSFNGADTQYF,TGTGCCAGCAGCTTCAACGGGGCAGATACGCAGTATTTT
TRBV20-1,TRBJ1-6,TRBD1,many,CSAPMTGDYSPLHF,TGCAGTGCCCCCATGACAGGGGATTATTCACCCCTCCACTTT
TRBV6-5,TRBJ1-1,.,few,CASSYGDIRNTEAFF,TGTGCCAGCAGTTACGGGGACATTCGGAACACTGAAGCTTTCTTT
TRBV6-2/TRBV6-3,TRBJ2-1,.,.,CASSRDPTFDEQFF,TGTGCCAGCAGCCGAGACCCAACTTTCGATGAGCAGTTCTTC
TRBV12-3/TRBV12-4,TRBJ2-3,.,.,CASSFFGDTQYF,TGTGCCAGCAGTTTTTTCGGAGATACGCAGTATTTT
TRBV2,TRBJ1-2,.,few,CASSSSTIQITF,TGTGCCAGCAGTTCCTCTACCATACAGATAACCTTC
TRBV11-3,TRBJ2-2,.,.,CASTSTKDTGELFF,TGTGCCAGCACCTCGACGAAGGATACCGGGGAGCTGTTTTTT
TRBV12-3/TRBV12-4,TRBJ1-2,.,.,CASRPGTDNYGCTF,TGTGCCAGCAGGCCCGGGACTGATAACTATGGCTGCACCTTC
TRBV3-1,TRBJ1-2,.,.,CASSQAGPRDIGGYTF,TGTGCCAGCAGCCAAGCCGGTCCCCGGGACATCGGGGGCTACACCTTC
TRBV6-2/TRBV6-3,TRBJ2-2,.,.,CASTRHGTGELFF,TGTGCCAGCACAAGACACGGAACCGGGGAGCTGTTTTTT
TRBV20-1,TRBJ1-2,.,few,CSARAGGYNYGYTF,TGCAGTGCTAGGGCGGGGGGATATAACTATGGCTACACCTTC
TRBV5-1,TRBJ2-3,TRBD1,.,CASSLGTGSADTQYF,TGCGCCAGCAGCTTAGGGACAGGGAGCGCAGATACGCAGTATTTT
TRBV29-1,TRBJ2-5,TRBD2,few,CSVEDSRTSGAETQYF,TGCAGCGTTGAAGATTCAAGAACTAGCGGTGCAGAGACCCAGTACTTC
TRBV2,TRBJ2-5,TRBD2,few,CASSPGLARQETQYF,TGTGCCAGCAGTCCCGGACTAGCGAGACAAGAGACCCAGTACTTC
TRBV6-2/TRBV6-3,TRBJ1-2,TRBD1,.,CASSLQGGDSLLYGYTF,TGTGCCAGCAGTCTACAAGGAGGGGACAGCCTCCTCTATGGCTACACCTTC
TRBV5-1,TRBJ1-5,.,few,CASSLAGWYNQPQHF,TGCGCCAGCAGCTTGGCTGGGTGGTACAATCAGCCCCAGCATTTT
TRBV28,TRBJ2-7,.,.,CASSLGLGRGLYEQYF,TGTGCCAGCAGTTTAGGATTAGGACGGGGCTTATACGAGCAGTACTTC
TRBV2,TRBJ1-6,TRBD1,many,CASSLRQGGYNSPLHF,TGTGCCAGCAGCCTCAGACAGGGAGGCTATAATTCACCCCTCCACTTT
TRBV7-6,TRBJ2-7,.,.,CASSLGPTGGQYF,TGTGCCAGCAGCTTAGGCCCGACAGGTGGGCAGTACTTC
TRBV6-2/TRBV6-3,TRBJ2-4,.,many,CASSYDIAKNIQYF,TGTGCCAGCAGTTACGACATAGCCAAAAACATTCAGTACTTC